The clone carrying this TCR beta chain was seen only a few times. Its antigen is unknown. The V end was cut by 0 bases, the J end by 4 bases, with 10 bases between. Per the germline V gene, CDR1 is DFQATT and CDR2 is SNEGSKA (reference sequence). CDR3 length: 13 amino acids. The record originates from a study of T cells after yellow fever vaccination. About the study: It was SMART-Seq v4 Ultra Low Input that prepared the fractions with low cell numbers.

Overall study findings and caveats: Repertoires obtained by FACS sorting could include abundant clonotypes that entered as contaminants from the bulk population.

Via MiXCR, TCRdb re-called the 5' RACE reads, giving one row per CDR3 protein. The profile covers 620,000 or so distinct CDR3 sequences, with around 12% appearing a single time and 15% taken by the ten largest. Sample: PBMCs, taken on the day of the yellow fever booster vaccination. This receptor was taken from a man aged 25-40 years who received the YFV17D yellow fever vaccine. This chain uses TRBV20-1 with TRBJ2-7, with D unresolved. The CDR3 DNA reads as TGCAGTGCTAGAGAAGGGCCTGAATACGAGCAGTACTTC. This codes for CSAREGPEYEQYF.